Listed below are T cell receptor beta chains from one sample, sequenced in a study of blood T cells in healthy people across ages. Each CDR3 protein is one row after TCRdb ran MiXCR on the 5' RACE reads. The repertoire holds 700,000 to 950,000 distinct CDR3 sequences, around 40% seen once, with under 25% in the top ten. What was sequenced was blood. The source is a woman aged 55-69 years in good health. Both conserved end residues are part of each CDR3. A D gene is named only where the DNA matches it firmly. Not every row has a clone size; where given, it reads once, few, many or a size class.

v_call	j_call	clone_size	d_call	cdr3_nt	cdr3_aa
TRBV3-1	TRBJ2-1	few	.	TGTGCCAGCAGCCAGAATCCGGGACTGGGGGGTGAGCAGTTCTTC	CASSQNPGLGGEQFF
TRBV11-2	TRBJ2-7	.	TRBD2	TGTGCCAGCAGCTTAGAGGGGACTAGCTTCTCCGAGCAGTACTTC	CASSLEGTSFSEQYF
TRBV20-1	TRBJ2-3	few	.	TGCAGTGCTATCGGAGACGGAGGCACAGATACGCAGTATTTT	CSAIGDGGTDTQYF
TRBV12-3/TRBV12-4	TRBJ2-5	.	.	TGTGCCAACACTATCGCCCAGGGAGCCCAAGAGACCCAGTACTTC	CANTIAQGAQETQYF
TRBV5-1	TRBJ1-2	many	.	TGCGCCAGCAGCTGGGAACAGGGACATGGCTACACCTTC	CASSWEQGHGYTF
TRBV20-1	TRBJ1-2	.	.	TGCAGTGCTAGACGCAGGGAGAATTTAGCGGCCGGTGGCTACACCTTC	CSARRRENLAAGGYTF
TRBV4-3	TRBJ2-3	.	TRBD2	TGCGCCAGCAGCCAGGGACTGGGACTAGCGGGGGGCCCTAAGATGGGAGATACGCAGTATTTT	CASSQGLGLAGGPKMGDTQYF
TRBV5-4	TRBJ2-3	few	TRBD1	TGTGCCAGCAGCTTCTCCGGGACAGAAGGCACAGATACGCAGTATTTT	CASSFSGTEGTDTQYF
TRBV20-1	TRBJ2-7	.	.	TGCAGTGCTAGAGAAGGGAGCTCCTACAATGAGCAGTACTTC	CSAREGSSYNEQYF
TRBV9	TRBJ2-3	few	.	TGTGCCAGCAGCGTTGTTGGGACTGATACAGATACGCAGTATTTT	CASSVVGTDTDTQYF
TRBV14	TRBJ2-1	.	.	TGTGCCAGCAGCCCACGGGGGACGGAGCAGTTCTTC	CASSPRGTEQFF
TRBV28	TRBJ2-7	.	TRBD2	TGTGCCAGCAGGATAGCGGGAGGGACCTACGAGCAGTACTTC	CASRIAGGTYEQYF
TRBV6-2/TRBV6-3	TRBJ2-5	few	.	TGTGCCAGCAGGTCAGGACTGGAGACCCAGTACTTC	CASRSGLETQYF
TRBV12-3/TRBV12-4	TRBJ2-3	.	.	TGTGCCAGCAGACAAGCGTGGAGCGCGAGAACAGATACGCAGTATTTT	CASRQAWSARTDTQYF
TRBV7-2	TRBJ2-5	many	TRBD2	TGTGCCAGCAGCTTGGCTAGCGGGCCTCAAGAGACCCAGTACTTC	CASSLASGPQETQYF
TRBV7-2	TRBJ2-7	.	TRBD1	TGTGCCAGCAGCTTAGCCGGGACAGGGAGTGGTTACGAGCAGTACTTC	CASSLAGTGSGYEQYF
TRBV18	TRBJ1-1	.	.	TGTGCCAGCTCACCGGTGTTGAGGGCCTCCAACACTGAAGCTTTCTTT	CASSPVLRASNTEAFF
TRBV3-1	TRBJ2-7	few	TRBD2	TGTGCCAGCAGCCAAGAAGCTAGCGGGAGGGCCAGCGCCTACGAGCAGTACTTC	CASSQEASGRASAYEQYF
TRBV29-1	TRBJ2-5	many	.	TGCAGCGTTGAATGGTCAGGGGACGGCCTACTAGGGCTGCGACAAGAGACCCAGTACTTC	CSVEWSGDGLLGLRQETQYF
TRBV7-2	TRBJ2-7	.	.	TGTGCCAGCAGCTTAGATTGGGGACTCTACGAGCAGTACTTC	CASSLDWGLYEQYF
TRBV7-3	TRBJ2-5	many	TRBD1	TGTGCCAGCAGTTTACAGGGGGCTAGGGAAGAGACCCAGTACTTC	CASSLQGAREETQYF
TRBV7-9	TRBJ2-3	.	.	TGTGCCAGCAGCTTAGGGGGTGTAGAAACAGATACGCAGTATTTT	CASSLGGVETDTQYF
TRBV27	TRBJ2-7	.	.	TGTGCCAGCAGTCGGACTCGCTTCTACGAGCAGTACTTC	CASSRTRFYEQYF
TRBV12-3/TRBV12-4	TRBJ2-7	.	.	TGTGCCAGCAGCCCCCAACCGAGCTCCTACGAGCAGTACTTC	CASSPQPSSYEQYF
TRBV20-1	TRBJ2-1	.	.	TGCAGTGCTAGGAGCGGACAGCGTAGGTCCTACAATGAGCAGTTCTTC	CSARSGQRRSYNEQFF
TRBV5-1	TRBJ2-6	.	TRBD1	TGCGCCAGCAGCCCGGGTGGGACAGGCTTCACTGGGGCCAACGTCCTGACTTTC	CASSPGGTGFTGANVLTF
TRBV3-1	TRBJ2-5	.	TRBD2	TGTGCCGGCAGCCAAGTCGGACTAGCGGGGGTGCAAGAGACCCAGTACTTC	CAGSQVGLAGVQETQYF
TRBV5-1	TRBJ2-1	.	TRBD2	TGCGCCAGCAGCTCCCATCCCACTAGCGGGAGAGGCTACAATGAGCAGTTCTTC	CASSSHPTSGRGYNEQFF
TRBV7-2	TRBJ1-1	many	.	TGTGCCAGCAGCTTAAACGGGGGGGTAACTGAAGCTTTCTTT	CASSLNGGVTEAFF
TRBV7-9	TRBJ1-6	.	.	TGTGCCAGCAATGAGGGGCCGAGCTCCTATAATTCACCCCTCCACTTT	CASNEGPSSYNSPLHF
TRBV12-3/TRBV12-4	TRBJ2-3	.	.	TGTGCCAGCAACCCCGGGACTGTGGGCACAGATACGCAGTATTTT	CASNPGTVGTDTQYF
TRBV20-1	TRBJ1-2	.	.	TGCAGTGCCTCAGCCGGACCTAACTATGGCTACACCTTC	CSASAGPNYGYTF
TRBV5-1	TRBJ1-5	.	.	TGCGCCAGCAGCCCGTGGGGGGGGGACAACAATCAGCCCCAGCATTTT	CASSPWGGDNNQPQHF
TRBV10-3	TRBJ2-1	once	TRBD2	TGTGCCATTCAAGATAGCGGGGGCAGGAACAATGAGCAGTTCTTC	CAIQDSGGRNNEQFF
TRBV15	TRBJ2-1	.	TRBD2	TGTGCCACCAACCCAGGTCGGGGGGGTAATGAGCAGTTCTTC	CATNPGRGGNEQFF
TRBV4-3	TRBJ2-1	.	TRBD2	TGCGCCAACAGCCAATCCGGGACTAGCGGGAGGGTATCCTACAATGAGCAGTTCTTC	CANSQSGTSGRVSYNEQFF
TRBV5-4	TRBJ1-3	.	TRBD1	TGTGCCAGCAGCTACAGTACTGGGACAGTCTGGGCCATATATTTT	CASSYSTGTVWAIYF
TRBV28	TRBJ1-4	few	.	TGTGCCAGCAGTACTCGAGGTGAAAAACTGTTTTTT	CASSTRGEKLFF